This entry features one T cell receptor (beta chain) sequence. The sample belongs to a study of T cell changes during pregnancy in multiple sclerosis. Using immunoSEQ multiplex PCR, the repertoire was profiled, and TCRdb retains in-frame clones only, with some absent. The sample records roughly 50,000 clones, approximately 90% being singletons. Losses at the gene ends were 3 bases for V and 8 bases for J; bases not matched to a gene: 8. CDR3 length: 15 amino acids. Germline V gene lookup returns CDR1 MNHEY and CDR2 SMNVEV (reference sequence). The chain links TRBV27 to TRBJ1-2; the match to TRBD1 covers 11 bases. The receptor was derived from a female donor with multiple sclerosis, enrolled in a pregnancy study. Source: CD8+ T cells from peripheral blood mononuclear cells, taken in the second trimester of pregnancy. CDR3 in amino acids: CASSLIGTGGLGYTF. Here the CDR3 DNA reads TGTGCCAGCAGTTTGATCGGGACAGGGGGGCTGGGCTACACCTTC.